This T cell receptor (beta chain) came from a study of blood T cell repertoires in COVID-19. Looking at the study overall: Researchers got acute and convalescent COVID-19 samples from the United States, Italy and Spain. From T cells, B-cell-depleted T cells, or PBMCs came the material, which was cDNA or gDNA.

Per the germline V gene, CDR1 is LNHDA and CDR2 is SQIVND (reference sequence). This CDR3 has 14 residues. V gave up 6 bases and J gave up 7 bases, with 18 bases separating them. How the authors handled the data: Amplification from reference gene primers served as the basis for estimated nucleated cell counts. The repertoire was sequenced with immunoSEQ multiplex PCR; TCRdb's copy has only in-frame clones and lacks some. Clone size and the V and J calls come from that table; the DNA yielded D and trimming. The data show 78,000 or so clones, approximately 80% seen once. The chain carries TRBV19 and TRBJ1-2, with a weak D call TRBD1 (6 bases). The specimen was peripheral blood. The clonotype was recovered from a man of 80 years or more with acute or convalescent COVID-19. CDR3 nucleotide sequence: TGTGCCAGTAGCAACCTACAGGGTTTACGTGGCTACACCTTC. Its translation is CASSNLQGLRGYTF.